The clone carrying this TCR beta chain has at least ten counts. The CDR3 has 14 residues. Unmatched junction bases numbered 7, after V lost 7 bases and J lost 6 bases. A total of 2 million PBMCs stored at -80 degrees C provided the unsorted libraries. Synthesis of cDNA was accomplished via 5'RACE employing 10-nucleotide random UMIs. TCRdb re-called the 5' RACE reads through MiXCR, storing one row per CDR3 protein. This table holds tens of thousands of distinct CDR3 sequences, more than 4% found once. This specimen comes from a study of neurological immune-mediated disorders. Study in general: Of the multiple sclerosis patients, 34 in total, some 30 were relapsing-remitting and 3 were secondary progressive.

The rearrangement joins TRBV12-3 or TRBV12-4 to TRBJ2-1; 9 bases are a match to TRBD2. Material for sequencing was PBMCs. This TCR came from a man aged 50-59 years with multiple sclerosis. The CDR3 nucleotides are TGTGCCAGCACCAACGGACTAGCGCCCAATGAGCAGTTCTTC. Protein sequence: CASTNGLAPNEQFF.